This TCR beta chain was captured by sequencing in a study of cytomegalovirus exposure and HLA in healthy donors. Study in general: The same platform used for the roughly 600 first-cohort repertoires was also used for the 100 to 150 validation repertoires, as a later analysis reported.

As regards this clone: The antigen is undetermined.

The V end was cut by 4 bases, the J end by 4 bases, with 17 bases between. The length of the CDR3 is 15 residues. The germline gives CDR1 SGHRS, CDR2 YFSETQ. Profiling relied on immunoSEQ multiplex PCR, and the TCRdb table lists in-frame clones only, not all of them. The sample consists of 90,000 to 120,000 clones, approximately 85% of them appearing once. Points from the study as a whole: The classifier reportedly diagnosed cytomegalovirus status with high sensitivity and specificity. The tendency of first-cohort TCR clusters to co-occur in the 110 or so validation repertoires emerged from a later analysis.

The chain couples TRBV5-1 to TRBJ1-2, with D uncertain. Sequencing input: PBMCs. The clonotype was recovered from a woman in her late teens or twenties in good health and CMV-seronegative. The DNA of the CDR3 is TGCGCCAGCAGCCCCGACGGGAGGGCGAGCTATGGCTACACCTTC. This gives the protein CASSPDGRASYGYTF.